The rows below give T cell receptor beta chains drawn from one sample of a study of T cell responses to AZD1222 COVID-19 vaccine. The data were produced by immunoSEQ multiplex PCR, yet TCRdb's version contains in-frame clones alone and is incomplete. Among 110,000 to 150,000 clones, about 90% were seen once, and the ten largest hold approximately 2%. This specimen consisted of peripheral blood, obtained on day 0 of AZD1222 vaccination. Receptors were obtained from an adult in good health. CDR3s include the opening cysteine and the closing phenylalanine or tryptophan. A D gene is named only where the DNA matches it firmly. Expanded clones get a size class; other rows say once, few or many, or leave the size out.

>TRBV11-1|TRBJ2-1|once|TRBD1
TGTGCCAGCAGCCCCGACCACAGGGGCGATGAGCAGTTCTTC
CASSPDHRGDEQFF
>TRBV5-4|TRBJ1-2|NA|NA
TGTGCCAGCAGCTTGGGACAGGTGGCCTATGGCTACACCTTC
CASSLGQVAYGYTF
>TRBV30|TRBJ1-5|NA|NA
TGTGCCTGGAACGGGGCGCCTGGTCAGCCCCAGCATTTT
CAWNGAPGQPQHF
>TRBV18|TRBJ1-6|NA|NA
TGTGCCAGCTCAAAACAGGGTTCCTATAATTCACCCCTCCACTTT
CASSKQGSYNSPLHF
>TRBV3-1/TRBV3-2|TRBJ2-2|NA|NA
TGTGCCAGCACCCTCGTGGGGGGGGCTCGTGGTGGGGAGCTGTTTTTT
CASTLVGGARGGELFF
>TRBV12-3/TRBV12-4|TRBJ2-3|NA|NA
TGTGCCAGCAGGCGAACAGGGAGGGATACGCAGTATTTT
CASRRTGRDTQYF
>TRBV5-4|TRBJ2-7|once|NA
TGTGCCAGCAGTGGGGAATACGAGCAGTACTTC
CASSGEYEQYF
>TRBV19|TRBJ1-4|NA|TRBD1
TGTGCCAGTAGTACCTGGACAGGCGGAGAAAAACTGTTTTTT
CASSTWTGGEKLFF
>TRBV7-9|TRBJ2-5|NA|NA
TGTGCCAGCAGCTTATCGGAGGGCCCCGAAGAGACCCAGTACTTC
CASSLSEGPEETQYF
>TRBV18|TRBJ2-7|NA|NA
TGTGCCAGCTCACCGGACAGCCGGGGGGAGCAGTACTTC
CASSPDSRGEQYF
>TRBV18|TRBJ2-5|NA|NA
TGTGCCAGCTCACCGCGAACGGGCGCTGAGGAGACCCAGTACTTC
CASSPRTGAEETQYF
>TRBV6-2/TRBV6-3|TRBJ2-7|NA|NA
TGTGCCAGCAGTCGAGCCTACGAGCAGTACTTC
CASSRAYEQYF
>TRBV30|TRBJ2-1|NA|TRBD1
TGTGCCTGGGGGCCGGGACAGAACTACAATGAGCAGTTCTTC
CAWGPGQNYNEQFF
>TRBV12-5|TRBJ2-7|few|TRBD1
TGTGCTAGTGCCCTGCCCGGGAACAGGGGGCAGTACTTC
CASALPGNRGQYF
>TRBV23-1|TRBJ1-1|NA|NA
TGCGCCGGCCAGCATATCGGGACATACAACACTGAAGCTTTCTTT
CAGQHIGTYNTEAFF
>TRBV3-1/TRBV3-2|TRBJ2-3|once|NA
TGTGCCAGCAGCCAAGAAGGTGTAGATACGCAGTATTTT
CASSQEGVDTQYF
>TRBV19|TRBJ1-1|NA|TRBD1
TGTGCCAGTAGACGGGACAGGGTGTTCACTGAAGCTTTCTTT
CASRRDRVFTEAFF
>TRBV11-2|TRBJ2-1|NA|TRBD1
TGTGCCAGCAGCTTAATTTGGGACAGGGGCTCCAATGAGCAGTTCTTC
CASSLIWDRGSNEQFF
>TRBV19|TRBJ1-1|NA|NA
TGTGCCAGTAGTATTACCCCCCCAAGGAGTGCTGAAGCTTTCTTT
CASSITPPRSAEAFF
>TRBV7-9|TRBJ1-1|NA|TRBD1
TGTGCCAGCAGCGCCGGACAGGGGGCTGTTTGGACTGAAGCTTTCTTT
CASSAGQGAVWTEAFF
>TRBV7-2|TRBJ1-6|NA|TRBD1
TGTGCCAGCAGCCAGGGACAGCTTAATTCACCCCTCCACTTT
CASSQGQLNSPLHF
>TRBV12-3/TRBV12-4|TRBJ1-2|NA|NA
TGTGCCAGCAGTTTCGGCGCCGACTATGGCTACACCTTC
CASSFGADYGYTF
>TRBV19|TRBJ2-2|NA|NA
TGTGCCATTAGGCTGTACAGCGGGGAGCTGTTTTTT
CAIRLYSGELFF
>TRBV14|TRBJ2-5|NA|NA
TGTGCCAGCAGCCAAGCTAGACGGGTAGAGACCCAGTACTTC
CASSQARRVETQYF
>TRBV11-3|TRBJ2-6|NA|TRBD1
TGTGCCAGCAGCCCAGGGACAGGAGGGTCTGGGGCCAACGTCCTGACTTTC
CASSPGTGGSGANVLTF
>TRBV5-1|TRBJ1-1|NA|NA
TGCGCCAGCAGCTTGGTCAGGGCAGGGACTGAAGCTTTCTTT
CASSLVRAGTEAFF
>TRBV19|TRBJ1-5|NA|TRBD1
TGTGCCAGTAGTATAATAAGGGGGCGAGGCAATCAGCCCCAGCATTTT
CASSIIRGRGNQPQHF
>TRBV4-1|TRBJ1-1|once|NA
TGCGCCAGCAGCCAAAGACCAGGGATTTCCGCCACTGAAGCTTTCTTT
CASSQRPGISATEAFF
>TRBV19|TRBJ2-2|once|TRBD2
TGTGCCAGTAGTACCCGACTAGCGGGGGCCTTATTCGCGAACACCGGGGAGCTGTTTTTT
CASSTRLAGALFANTGELFF